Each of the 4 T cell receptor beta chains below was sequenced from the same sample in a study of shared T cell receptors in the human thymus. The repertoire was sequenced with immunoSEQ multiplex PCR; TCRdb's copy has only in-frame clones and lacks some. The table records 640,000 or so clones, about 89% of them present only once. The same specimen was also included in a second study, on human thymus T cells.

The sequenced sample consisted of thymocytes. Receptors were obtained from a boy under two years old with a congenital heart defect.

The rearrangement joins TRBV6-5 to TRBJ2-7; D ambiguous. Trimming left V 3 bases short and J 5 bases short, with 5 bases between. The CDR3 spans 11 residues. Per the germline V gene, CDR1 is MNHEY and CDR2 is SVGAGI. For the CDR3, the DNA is TGTGCCAGCAGTTATGCGGACGAGCAGTACTTC. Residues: CASSYADEQYF.

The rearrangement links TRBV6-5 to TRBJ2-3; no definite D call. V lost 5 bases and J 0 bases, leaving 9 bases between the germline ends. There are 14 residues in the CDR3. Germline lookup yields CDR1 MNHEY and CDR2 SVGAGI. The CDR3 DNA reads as TGTGCCAGCAGTCCACAGCTAAGCACAGATACGCAGTATTTT. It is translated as CASSPQLSTDTQYF.

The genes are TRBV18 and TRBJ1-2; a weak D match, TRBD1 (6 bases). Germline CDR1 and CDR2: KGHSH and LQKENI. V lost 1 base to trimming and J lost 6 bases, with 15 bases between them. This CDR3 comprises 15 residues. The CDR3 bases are TGTGCCAGCTCACCACGCGGCCGGTCAGGGGATGGCTACACCTTC. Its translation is CASSPRGRSGDGYTF.

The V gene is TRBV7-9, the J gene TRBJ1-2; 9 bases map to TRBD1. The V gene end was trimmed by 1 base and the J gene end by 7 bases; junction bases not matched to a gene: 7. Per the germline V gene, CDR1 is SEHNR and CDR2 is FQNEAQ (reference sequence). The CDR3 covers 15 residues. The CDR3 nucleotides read TGTGCCAGCAGCTTAGTTGGGACAGGGATTTGTGGCTACACCTTC. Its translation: CASSLVGTGICGYTF.